This T cell receptor (beta chain) was recorded in a study of high-grade serous ovarian cancer treatment subgroups. Here immunoSEQ multiplex PCR was the method, and the copy in TCRdb shows in-frame clones only, minus some. The sample gives several thousand clones, about three fifths of which show up once; over 12% is in the top ten. Tumor tissue was taken before any definitive surgery or chemotherapy was given. J was trimmed by 7 bases and V by 2 bases; bases with no gene match: 2. Germline loops: CDR1 MNHEY, CDR2 SMNVEV (reference sequence). The CDR3 is made up of 12 amino acids. The V gene is TRBV27, the J gene TRBJ2-7; TRBD2 aligns across 7 bases. The material sequenced was tumor tissue. The receptor's source is a human donor with high-grade serous ovarian cancer. In DNA, the CDR3 is TGTGCCAGCAGTTTAGGGGGGGGTGAGCAGTACTTC. This sequence encodes CASSLGGGEQYF.